The sequence of this T cell receptor beta chain was determined in a study of cytomegalovirus exposure and HLA in healthy donors. Whole-study results and caveats: The dataset shows that most TCR sequences were rare, while some public TCRs occurred in many donors.

On this clone itself: Its antigen is unknown.

Clones were sequenced by immunoSEQ multiplex PCR, and TCRdb holds only the in-frame ones, with some missing. Of under 200,000 clones listed, around 92% were seen once; the top ten hold around 10%. The CDR3 runs 13 residues. Sequences were obtained from PBMCs. The chain recombines TRBV1 with TRBJ2-1; TRBD2 is the table's D call, not checked against the DNA. TRBV1 is assigned pseudogene status. The TCR comes from a woman between 18 and 30 years old in good health and CMV-seropositive. CDR3 nucleotide sequence: TGCACCAGCAGCCAAACCGGGCGGGTTGAGCAGTTCTTC. It yields the protein CTSSQTGRVEQFF.